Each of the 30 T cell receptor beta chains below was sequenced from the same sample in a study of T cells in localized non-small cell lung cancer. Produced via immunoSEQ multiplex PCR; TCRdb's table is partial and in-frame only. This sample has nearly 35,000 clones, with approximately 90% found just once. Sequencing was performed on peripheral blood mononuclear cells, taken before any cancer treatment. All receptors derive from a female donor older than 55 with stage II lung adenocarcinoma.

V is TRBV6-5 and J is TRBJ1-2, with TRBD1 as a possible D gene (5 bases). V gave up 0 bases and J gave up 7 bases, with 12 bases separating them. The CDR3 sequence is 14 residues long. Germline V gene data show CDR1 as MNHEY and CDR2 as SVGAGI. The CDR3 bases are TGTGCCAGCAGTTACTCGTCCAGGGAGGGTGGCTACACCTTC. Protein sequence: CASSYSSREGGYTF.

The CDR3 spells CATRPGQGVLAKNIQYF. The CDR3 DNA sequence: TGTGCCACCCGCCCGGGACAGGGGGTCCTAGCCAAAAACATTCAGTACTTC. The V call is TRBV27, the J call TRBJ2-4, with 11 bases fitting TRBD1. CDR1 MNHEY and CDR2 SMNVEV come from the germline V gene (reference sequence). The V segment lost 10 bases and the J segment 0 bases; nucleotides outside the gene matches: 11. CDR3 size: 17 residues.

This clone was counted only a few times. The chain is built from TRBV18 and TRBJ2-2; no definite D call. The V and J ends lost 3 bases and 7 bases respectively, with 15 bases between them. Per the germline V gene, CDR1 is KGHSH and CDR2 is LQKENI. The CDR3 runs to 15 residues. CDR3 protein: CASSPISQRGGELFF. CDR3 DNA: TGTGCCAGCTCACCCATCAGCCAGCGAGGCGGGGAGCTGTTTTTT.

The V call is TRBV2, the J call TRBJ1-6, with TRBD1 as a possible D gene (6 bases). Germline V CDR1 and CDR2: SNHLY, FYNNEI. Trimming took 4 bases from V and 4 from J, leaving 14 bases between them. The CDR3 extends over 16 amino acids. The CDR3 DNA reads TGTGCCAGCAGTGGAGGAGGGGGAGGTTATAATTCACCCCTCCACTTT. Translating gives CASSGGGGGYNSPLHF.

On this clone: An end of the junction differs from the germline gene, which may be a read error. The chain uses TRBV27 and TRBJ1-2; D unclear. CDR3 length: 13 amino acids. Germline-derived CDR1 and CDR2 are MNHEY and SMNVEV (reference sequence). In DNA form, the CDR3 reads TGTGCCAGCAATTTAAACGGTGCTCGGGGCTACACCTTC. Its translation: CASNLNGARGYTF.

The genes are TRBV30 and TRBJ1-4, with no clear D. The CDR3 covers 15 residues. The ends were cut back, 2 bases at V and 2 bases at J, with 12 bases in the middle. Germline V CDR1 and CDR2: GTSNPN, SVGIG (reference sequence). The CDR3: CAWSPKTPTNEKLFF. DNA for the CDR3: TGTGCCTGGAGTCCTAAGACCCCTACTAATGAAAAACTGTTTTTT.

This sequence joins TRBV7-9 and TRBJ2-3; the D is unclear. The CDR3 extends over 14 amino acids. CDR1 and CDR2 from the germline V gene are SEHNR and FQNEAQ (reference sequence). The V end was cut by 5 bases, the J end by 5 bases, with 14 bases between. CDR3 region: CASSHSGLGDTQYF. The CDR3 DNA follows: TGTGCCAGCAGCCATTCAGGTCTTGGAGATACGCAGTATTTT.

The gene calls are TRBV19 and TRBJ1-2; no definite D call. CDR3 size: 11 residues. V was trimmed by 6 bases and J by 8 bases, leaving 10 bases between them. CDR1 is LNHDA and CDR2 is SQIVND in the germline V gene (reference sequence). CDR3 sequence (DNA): TGTGCCAGTAGCCGGTTGAGAGGCTACACCTTC. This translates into CASSRLRGYTF.

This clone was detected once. The DNA of the CDR3 is TGTGCCAGCAGTGAAGGTAGCGGGAGCTACGAGCAGTACTTC. Its protein product is CASSEGSGSYEQYF. The chain carries TRBV2 and TRBJ2-7; TRBD2 agrees at 9 bases. CDR3 size: 14 residues. From germline, CDR1 is SNHLY and CDR2 FYNNEI. Losses at the gene ends were 1 base for V and 3 bases for J; bases not matched to a gene: 1.

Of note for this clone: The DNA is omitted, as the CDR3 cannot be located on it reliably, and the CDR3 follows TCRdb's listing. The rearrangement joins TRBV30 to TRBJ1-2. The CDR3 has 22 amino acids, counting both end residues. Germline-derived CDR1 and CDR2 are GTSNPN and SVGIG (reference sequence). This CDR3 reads CAWSKDRDYGYTFGSGAGGYTF.

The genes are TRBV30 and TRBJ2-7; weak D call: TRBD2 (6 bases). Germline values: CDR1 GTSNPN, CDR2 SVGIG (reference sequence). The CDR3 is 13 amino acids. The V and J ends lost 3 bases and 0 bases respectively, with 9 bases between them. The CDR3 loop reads CAWRRESSYEQYF. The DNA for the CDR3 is TGTGCCTGGAGGCGGGAAAGCTCCTACGAGCAGTACTTC. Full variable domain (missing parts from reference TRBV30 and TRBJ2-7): SQTIHQWPATLVQPVGSPLSLECTVEGTSNPNLYWYRQAAGRGLQLLFYSVGIGQISSEVPQNLSASRPQDRQFILSSKKLLLSDSGFYLCAWRRESSYEQYFGPGTRLTVT.

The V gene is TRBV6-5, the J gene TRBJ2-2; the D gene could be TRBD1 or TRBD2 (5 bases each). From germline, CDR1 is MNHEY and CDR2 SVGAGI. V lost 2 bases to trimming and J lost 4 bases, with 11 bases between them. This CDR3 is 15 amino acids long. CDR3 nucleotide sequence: TGTGCCAGCAGTTACCCCGCAGGGAGCACCGGGGAGCTGTTTTTT. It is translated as CASSYPAGSTGELFF.

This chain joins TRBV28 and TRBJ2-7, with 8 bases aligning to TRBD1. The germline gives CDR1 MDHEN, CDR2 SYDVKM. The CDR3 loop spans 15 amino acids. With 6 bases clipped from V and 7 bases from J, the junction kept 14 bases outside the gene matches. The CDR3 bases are TGTGCCAGCAGACCGACGACAGGGGCCCTTTCGGAGCAGTACTTC. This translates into CASRPTTGALSEQYF.

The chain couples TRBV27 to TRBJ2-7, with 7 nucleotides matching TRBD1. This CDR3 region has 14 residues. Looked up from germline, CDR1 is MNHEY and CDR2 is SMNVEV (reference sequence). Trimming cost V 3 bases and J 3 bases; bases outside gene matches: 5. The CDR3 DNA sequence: TGTGCCAGCAGTTTGTCGGGACAGATCTACGAGCAGTACTTC. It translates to CASSLSGQIYEQYF.

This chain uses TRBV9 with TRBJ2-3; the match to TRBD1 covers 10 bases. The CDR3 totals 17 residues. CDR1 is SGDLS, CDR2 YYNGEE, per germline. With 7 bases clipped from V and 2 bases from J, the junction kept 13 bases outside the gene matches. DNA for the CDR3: TGTGCCAGCCGACCCGCCGGGACAGGGGACCTCACAGATACGCAGTATTTT. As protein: CASRPAGTGDLTDTQYF. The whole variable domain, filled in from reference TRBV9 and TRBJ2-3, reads DSGVTQTPKHLITATGQRVTLRCSPRSGDLSVYWYQQSLDQGLQFLIQYYNGEERAKGNILERFSAQQFPDLHSELNLSSLELGDSALYFCASRPAGTGDLTDTQYFGPGTRLTVL.

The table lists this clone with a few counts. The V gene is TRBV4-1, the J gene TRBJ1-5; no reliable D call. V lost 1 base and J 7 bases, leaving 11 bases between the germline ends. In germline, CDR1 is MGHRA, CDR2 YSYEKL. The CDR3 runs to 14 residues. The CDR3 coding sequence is TGCGCCAGCAGCCAAGTGGAGGTCGGACAGCCCCAGCATTTT. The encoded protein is CASSQVEVGQPQHF.

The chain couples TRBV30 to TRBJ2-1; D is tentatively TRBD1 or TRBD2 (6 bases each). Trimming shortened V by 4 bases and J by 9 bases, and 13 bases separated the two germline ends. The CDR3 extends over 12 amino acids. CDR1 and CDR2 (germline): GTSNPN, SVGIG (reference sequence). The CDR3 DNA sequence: TGTGCCTGGATGGGGGGCCCCCGTGAGCAGTTCTTC. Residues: CAWMGGPREQFF.

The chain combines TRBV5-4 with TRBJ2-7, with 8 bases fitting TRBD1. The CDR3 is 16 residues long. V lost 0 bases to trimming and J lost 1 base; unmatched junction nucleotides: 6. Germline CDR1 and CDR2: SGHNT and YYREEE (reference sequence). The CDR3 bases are TGTGCCAGCAGCTTGGTTGGACAGGGAAGTTCCTACGAGCAGTACTTC. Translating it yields CASSLVGQGSSYEQYF.

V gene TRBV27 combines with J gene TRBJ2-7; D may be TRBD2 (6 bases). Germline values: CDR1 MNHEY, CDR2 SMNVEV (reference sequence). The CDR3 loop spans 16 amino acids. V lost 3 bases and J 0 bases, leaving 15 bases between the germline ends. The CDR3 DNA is TGTGCCAGCAGTTTCAGCGGGCAGGGTGTCTCCTACGAGCAGTACTTC. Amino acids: CASSFSGQGVSYEQYF.

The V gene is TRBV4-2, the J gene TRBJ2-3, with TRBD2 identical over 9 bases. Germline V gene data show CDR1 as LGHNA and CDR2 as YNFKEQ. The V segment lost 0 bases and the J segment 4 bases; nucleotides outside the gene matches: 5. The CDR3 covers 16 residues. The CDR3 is CASSQDRAGGADTQYF. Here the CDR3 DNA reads TGTGCCAGCAGCCAAGACCGTGCGGGGGGGGCAGATACGCAGTATTTT.

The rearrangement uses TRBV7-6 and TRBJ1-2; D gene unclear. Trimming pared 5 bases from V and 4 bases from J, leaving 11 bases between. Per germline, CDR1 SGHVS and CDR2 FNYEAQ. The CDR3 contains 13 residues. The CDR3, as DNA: TGTGCCAGCAGCCAAGACCCCTCCTATGGCTACACCTTC. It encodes CASSQDPSYGYTF.

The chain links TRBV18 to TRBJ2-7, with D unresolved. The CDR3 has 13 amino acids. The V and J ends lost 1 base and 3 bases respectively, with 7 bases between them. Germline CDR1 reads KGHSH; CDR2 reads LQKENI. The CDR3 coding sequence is TGTGCCAGCTCACCACGGGGAATCTACGAGCAGTACTTC. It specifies CASSPRGIYEQYF.

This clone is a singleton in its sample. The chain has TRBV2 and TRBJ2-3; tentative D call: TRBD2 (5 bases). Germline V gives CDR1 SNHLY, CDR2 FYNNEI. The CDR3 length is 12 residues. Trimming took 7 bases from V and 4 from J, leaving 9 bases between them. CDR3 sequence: CASNLRADTQYF. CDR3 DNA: TGTGCCAGCAACCTGCGGGCAGATACGCAGTATTTT.

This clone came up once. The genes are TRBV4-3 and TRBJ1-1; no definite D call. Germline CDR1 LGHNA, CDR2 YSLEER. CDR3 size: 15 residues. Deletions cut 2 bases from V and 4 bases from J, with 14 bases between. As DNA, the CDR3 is TGCGCCAGCAGCCAAAGCCTCGTCGTGAGCACTGAAGCTTTCTTT. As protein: CASSQSLVVSTEAFF.

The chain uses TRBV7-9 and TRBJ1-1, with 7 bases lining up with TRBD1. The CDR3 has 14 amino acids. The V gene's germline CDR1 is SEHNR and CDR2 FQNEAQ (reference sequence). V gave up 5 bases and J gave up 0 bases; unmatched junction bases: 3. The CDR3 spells CASSLGQMNTEAFF. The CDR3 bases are TGTGCCAGCAGCCTGGGACAGATGAACACTGAAGCTTTCTTT.

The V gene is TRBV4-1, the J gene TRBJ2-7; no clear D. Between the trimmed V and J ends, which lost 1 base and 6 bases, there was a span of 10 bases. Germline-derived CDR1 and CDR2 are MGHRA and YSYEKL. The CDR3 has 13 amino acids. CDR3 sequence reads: CASSQGNSREQYF. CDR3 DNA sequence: TGCGCCAGCAGCCAAGGCAATAGTCGCGAGCAGTACTTC.

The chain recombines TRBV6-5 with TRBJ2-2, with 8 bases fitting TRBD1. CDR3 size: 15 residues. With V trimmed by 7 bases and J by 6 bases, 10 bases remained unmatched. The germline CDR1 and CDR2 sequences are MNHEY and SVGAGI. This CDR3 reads CASMSGTGVAGELFF. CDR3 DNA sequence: TGTGCCAGCATGTCCGGGACAGGAGTCGCCGGGGAGCTGTTTTTT.

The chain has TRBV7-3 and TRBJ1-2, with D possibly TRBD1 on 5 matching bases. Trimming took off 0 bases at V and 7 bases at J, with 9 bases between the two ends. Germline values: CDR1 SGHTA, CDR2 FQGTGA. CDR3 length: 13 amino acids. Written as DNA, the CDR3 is TGTGCCAGCAGCTTAACGGGGGAAGGTGGCTACACCTTC. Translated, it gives CASSLTGEGGYTF.

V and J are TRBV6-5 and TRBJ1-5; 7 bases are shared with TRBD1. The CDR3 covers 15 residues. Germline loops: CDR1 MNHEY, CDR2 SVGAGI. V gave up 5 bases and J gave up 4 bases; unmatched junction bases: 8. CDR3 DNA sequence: TGTGCCAGCAGTAGCCGACAGGGCCTTAATCAGCCCCAGCATTTT. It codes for CASSSRQGLNQPQHF.

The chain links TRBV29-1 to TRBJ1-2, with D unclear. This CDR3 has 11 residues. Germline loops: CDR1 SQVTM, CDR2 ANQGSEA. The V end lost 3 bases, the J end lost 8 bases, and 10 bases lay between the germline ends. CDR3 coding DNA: TGCAGCGTTGAGGCTCCCTGGGGCTACACCTTC. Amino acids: CSVEAPWGYTF.